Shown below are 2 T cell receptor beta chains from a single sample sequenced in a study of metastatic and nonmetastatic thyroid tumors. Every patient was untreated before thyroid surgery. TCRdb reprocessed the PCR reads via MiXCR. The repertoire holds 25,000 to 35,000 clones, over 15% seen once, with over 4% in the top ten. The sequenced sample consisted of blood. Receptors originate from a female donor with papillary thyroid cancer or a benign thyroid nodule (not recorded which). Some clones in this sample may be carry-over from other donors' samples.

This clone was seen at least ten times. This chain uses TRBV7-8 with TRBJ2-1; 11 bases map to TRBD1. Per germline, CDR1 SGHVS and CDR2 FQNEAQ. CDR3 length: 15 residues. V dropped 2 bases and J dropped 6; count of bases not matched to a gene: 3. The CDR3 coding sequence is TGTGCCAGCAGCTTAATGGGACAGGGGGGCAATGAGCAGTTCTTC. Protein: CASSLMGQGGNEQFF.

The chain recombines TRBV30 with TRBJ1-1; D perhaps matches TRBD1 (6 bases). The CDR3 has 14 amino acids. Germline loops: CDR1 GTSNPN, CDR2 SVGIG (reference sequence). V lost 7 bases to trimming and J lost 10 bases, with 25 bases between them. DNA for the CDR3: TGTGCCTTTAGTGGACCCCTACAGGGTCTACGAGCTTTCTTT. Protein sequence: CAFSGPLQGLRAFF. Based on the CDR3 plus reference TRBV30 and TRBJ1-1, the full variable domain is SQTIHQWPATLVQPVGSPLSLECTVEGTSNPNLYWYRQAAGRGLQLLFYSVGIGQISSEVPQNLSASRPQDRQFILSSKKLLLSDSGFYLCAFSGPLQGLRAFFGQGTRLTVV.